This entry is about one T cell receptor beta chain. The antigen is undetermined. A J-beta primer mix and a sample-barcoded 5' primer were used in a second PCR of roughly 6 to 11 cycles. In TCRdb, the 5' RACE reads were re-called with MiXCR into one record per CDR3 protein. The sample includes approximately 1.5 million distinct CDR3 sequences, about 31% of them seen just once. The sample belongs to a study of blood T cells in healthy people across ages. Findings and limits, study-wide: Higher diversity, along with more naive CD4+ cells, distinguished long-lived donors from aged donors.

Total RNA amounts of at least 6 micrograms were extracted per sample. Material: blood. The sequence was obtained from a woman under 40 in good health.

CDR3 nucleotides: TGTGCCACCAGCGGTGGGACTAGCGGGAAGTCCGGAGATACGCAGTATTTT. Translated: CATSGGTSGKSGDTQYF. V usage is TRBV15 and J usage is TRBJ2-3, with 13 bases lining up with TRBD2. CDR1 is LNHNV and CDR2 is YYDKDF in the germline V gene (reference sequence). With V trimmed by 5 bases and J by 5 bases, 10 bases remained unmatched. CDR3 length equals 17 residues.